This T cell receptor beta chain was recovered during a study of persistence of HIV-infected CD4 T cells. Study context: CD4+ T cells responding to CMV or HIV-1 Gag were isolated.

The germline CDR1 and CDR2 sequences are SGHDN and FVKESK. The CDR3 spans 13 residues. Trimming removed 3 bases at V and 4 bases at J, with 10 bases between. Cells were stimulated with overlapping HIV-1 Gag 15-mer peptides. CD40L-negative CD69-negative CD45RO-high memory CD4+ T cells were sorted as populations depleted of antigen-responding cells. Donors had CD4+ T cell counts above 400 cells/uL and were CMV-seropositive. Comment on this clone: Its specificity is unknown.

The libraries were made with immunoSEQ version 4 in survey mode. The table came from immunoSEQ multiplex PCR; TCRdb's copy has only in-frame clones and leaves some out. The table shows just over 40,000 clones, with about four fifths occurring only once. The receptor was isolated from an adult man with HIV who was CMV-seropositive. This chain connects TRBV14 to TRBJ2-7; D remains unclear. This sample comprised CD4+ T cells sorted from PBMCs after approximately 19-hour stimulation, obtained from a patient who received antiretroviral therapy. CDR3 residues: CASSQPGIYEQYF. CDR3 DNA sequence: TGTGCCAGCAGCCAGCCAGGAATATACGAGCAGTACTTC. The variable domain in full, with the rest retrieved from reference TRBV14 and TRBJ2-7, is EAGVTQFPSHSVIEKGQTVTLRCDPISGHDNLYWYRRVMGKEIKFLLHFVKESKQDESGMPNNRFLAERTGGTYSTLKVQPAELEDSGVYFCASSQPGIYEQYFGPGTRLTVT.